This entry lists 28 T cell receptor beta chains sequenced from one sample in a study of blood T cell repertoires in COVID-19. Profiled with immunoSEQ multiplex PCR; TCRdb holds only in-frame clones, not every one. This sample has 150,000 to 200,000 clones, with about 86% found just once. Material for sequencing was peripheral blood. These TCRs come from a man aged 50 to 60 with active or convalescent COVID-19.

The chain employs TRBV13 and TRBJ2-1, with TRBD2 matching 9 bases. Germline V gene sequence: CDR1 PRHDT, CDR2 FYEKMQ (reference sequence). This CDR3 contains 16 residues. V lost 2 bases, J lost 2 bases, and 4 bases stayed unmatched. The CDR3 sequence is CASSLRRLAAYNEQFF. The CDR3 bases are TGTGCCAGCAGCTTAAGGAGACTAGCGGCCTACAATGAGCAGTTCTTC.

The chain combines TRBV10-3 with TRBJ2-7; 9 bases are a match to TRBD1. CDR3 length: 14 amino acids. V lost 4 bases, J lost 2 bases, and 3 bases stayed unmatched. Looked up from germline, CDR1 is ENHRY and CDR2 is SYGVKD. CDR3 in amino acids: CAISADRGAYEQYF. The CDR3 coding sequence is TGTGCCATCAGTGCTGACAGGGGGGCCTACGAGCAGTACTTC.

The rearrangement uses TRBV3-1 (or the pseudogene TRBV3-2) and TRBJ2-1; the match to TRBD2 covers 7 bases. The CDR3 spans 15 residues. Trimming at V came to 3 bases and at J to 4 bases, leaving 6 bases not matched to a gene. CDR1 and CDR2 from the germline V gene are LGHDT and YNNKEL (reference sequence). CDR3: CASSQMTGGYNEQFF. Written as DNA, the CDR3 is TGTGCCAGCAGCCAGATGACCGGGGGGTACAATGAGCAGTTCTTC.

The CDR3 nucleotides are TGTGCCAGCAGCCGACTAGCGGGAGGAGGCAATGAGCAGTTCTTC. Translation gives CASSRLAGGGNEQFF. The J gene is TRBJ2-1, the V gene TRBV6-2 or TRBV6-3, with TRBD2 matching 13 bases. V shed 6 bases, J shed 6 bases, and the junction held 5 bases outside the gene matches. Germline CDR1 and CDR2: MNHEY and SVGEGT. The CDR3 has 15 residues.

The CDR3 protein is CASSGGLDTDTQYF. CDR3 coding DNA: TGCGCCAGCAGCGGCGGACTTGACACAGATACGCAGTATTTT. The chain carries TRBV5-1 and TRBJ2-3; possible D gene TRBD2, 5 bases. The CDR3 is made up of 14 amino acids. CDR1 and CDR2 from the germline V gene are SGHRS and YFSETQ. V lost 4 bases to trimming and J lost 2 bases, with 11 bases between them.

The rearrangement joins TRBV7-3 to TRBJ2-7, with TRBD1 as a possible D gene (6 bases). Germline loops: CDR1 SGHTA, CDR2 FQGTGA. The CDR3 contains 13 residues. Trimming took 4 bases from V and 6 from J, leaving 13 bases between them. The CDR3 sequence is CASSSQGSGEQYF. Here the CDR3 DNA reads TGTGCCAGCAGCTCCCAGGGGTCAGGCGAGCAGTACTTC.

This chain links TRBV5-1 with TRBJ2-2; possible D gene TRBD1, 6 bases. In germline, CDR1 is SGHRS, CDR2 YFSETQ. Between the trimmed V and J ends, which lost 1 base and 0 bases, there was a span of 7 bases. CDR3 length: 15 residues. As DNA, the CDR3 is TGCGCCAGCAGCTTGCAGGGGTCGAACACCGGGGAGCTGTTTTTT. It translates to CASSLQGSNTGELFF.

The genes are TRBV28 and TRBJ1-2; TRBD1 might be the D (5 bases). V was pared by 7 bases and J by 4 bases, with 10 bases between. Germline V gene sequence: CDR1 MDHEN, CDR2 SYDVKM. The CDR3 covers 12 residues. CDR3 region: CASTPGVYGYTF. Here the CDR3 DNA reads TGTGCCAGCACCCCGGGGGTCTATGGCTACACCTTC.

The gene calls are TRBV6-1 and TRBJ1-5; TRBD1 aligns across 7 bases. CDR3 length equals 14 residues. Germline values: CDR1 MNHNS, CDR2 SASEGT. The junction had 9 bases not matched to a gene; V was cut back by 6 bases and J by 7 bases. In DNA, the CDR3 is TGTGCCAGCAGCACAGACAGGGATAGCCAGCCCCAGCATTTT. It specifies CASSTDRDSQPQHF.

The gene calls are TRBV29-1 and TRBJ1-1; 10 bases are shared with TRBD1. CDR3 size: 13 residues. The junction had 6 bases not matched to a gene; V was cut back by 6 bases and J by 5 bases. The germline CDR1 and CDR2 sequences are SQVTM and ANQGSEA. CDR3 loop: CSVGTGEITEAFF. CDR3 sequence (DNA): TGCAGCGTGGGGACAGGGGAAATTACTGAAGCTTTCTTT.

This clone has just a few counts. J is TRBJ1-5 and V is TRBV6-2 or TRBV6-3, with D possibly matching TRBD1 (5 bases). The CDR3 has 14 residues. The germline gives CDR1 MNHEY, CDR2 SVGEGT. V was shortened by 6 bases and J by 5 bases, with 14 bases between the two germline ends. CDR3 region: CASSARGAYQPQHF. CDR3 DNA: TGTGCCAGCAGCGCTCGTGGGGCGTATCAGCCCCAGCATTTT.

V is TRBV11-2 and J is TRBJ2-7, with D maybe TRBD1 (5 bases). V dropped 4 bases and J dropped 2 bases, with 15 bases sitting between them. Germline V lookup: CDR1 SGHAT, CDR2 FQNNGV. The CDR3 loop spans 15 amino acids. This CDR3 is CASSSRQLSPYEQYF. CDR3 coding DNA: TGTGCCAGCAGCTCGAGACAGTTGTCGCCCTACGAGCAGTACTTC.

The chain combines TRBV5-5 with TRBJ2-3; TRBD2 matches 10 bases. The length of the CDR3 is 14 residues. CDR1 and CDR2 (germline): SGHKS, YYEKEE (reference sequence). With V trimmed by 7 bases and J by 7 bases, 9 bases remained unmatched. Here the CDR3 reads CASREAGGPYTQYF. DNA of the CDR3: TGTGCCAGCCGGGAAGCGGGGGGGCCGTATACGCAGTATTTT.

This clone was seen a few times. This rearrangement joins TRBV18 to TRBJ1-4, with D perhaps matching TRBD1 (6 bases). Germline CDR1 KGHSH, CDR2 LQKENI. The CDR3 extends over 18 amino acids. Trimming left V 0 bases short and J 4 bases short, with 18 bases between. CDR3 nucleotides: TGTGCCAGCTCACCACCGGGCAAGTCGACAGGAATTAATGAAAAACTGTTTTTT. Amino acid sequence: CASSPPGKSTGINEKLFF.

The chain employs TRBV11-2 and TRBJ2-7, with D perhaps TRBD2 (5 bases). Trimming took 1 base from V and 2 from J, leaving 12 bases between them. Germline loops: CDR1 SGHAT, CDR2 FQNNGV. The length of the CDR3 is 15 residues. CDR3 DNA sequence: TGTGCCAGCAGCTTAGTAGTAGGGAGTACCTACGAGCAGTACTTC. This translates into CASSLVVGSTYEQYF.

V is TRBV12-5 and J is TRBJ2-1; 13 nucleotides align to TRBD2. This CDR3 contains 13 residues. Germline V gene data show CDR1 as LGHNT and CDR2 as FRNRAP. V was pared by 10 bases and J by 8 bases, with 5 bases of the junction left unmatched. The CDR3 reads CATGLAGVHEQFF. The CDR3 nucleotides read TGTGCTACCGGACTAGCGGGGGTGCATGAGCAGTTCTTC.

The CDR3 DNA reads TGTGCCAGCAGTCCACAACAGGGAAATAATTCACCCCTCCACTTT. Translating gives CASSPQQGNNSPLHF. The chain is built from TRBV28 and TRBJ1-6; the D gene is possibly TRBD1 (6 bases). CDR3 length: 15 residues. Germline CDR1 and CDR2: MDHEN and SYDVKM. Trimming took 5 bases from V and 5 from J, leaving 13 bases between them.

The chain employs TRBV11-2 and TRBJ1-6, with D possibly TRBD1 on 6 matching bases. The CDR3 loop spans 16 amino acids. The germline V gene has CDR1 SGHAT and CDR2 FQNNGV. The V end lost 1 base, the J end lost 10 bases, and 17 bases lay between the germline ends. The CDR3 here is CASSLAWVQGSSPLHF. CDR3 nucleotides: TGTGCCAGCAGCTTAGCCTGGGTCCAGGGGAGCTCACCCCTCCACTTT. Full variable domain (rest looked up from reference TRBV11-2 and TRBJ1-6): EAGVAQSPRYKIIEKRQSVAFWCNPISGHATLYWYQQILGQGPKLLIQFQNNGVVDDSQLPKDRFSAERLKGVDSTLKIQPAKLEDSAVYLCASSLAWVQGSSPLHFGNGTRLTVT.

This chain connects TRBV6-6 to TRBJ2-1; tentative D call: TRBD2 (6 bases). The ends were cut back, 11 bases at V and 5 bases at J, with 19 bases in the middle. From germline, CDR1 is MNHNY and CDR2 SVGAGI (reference sequence). The CDR3 length is 14 residues. CDR3 bases: TGTGCCTATAATTCGGCGGGACCCGACAATGAGCAGTTCTTC. It is translated as CAYNSAGPDNEQFF.

The chain employs TRBV15 and TRBJ2-7; 7 positions match TRBD1. Germline lookup yields CDR1 LNHNV and CDR2 YYDKDF (reference sequence). The ends lost 4 bases at V and 2 bases at J; junction bases unmatched: 8. The CDR3 extends over 15 amino acids. In nucleotides, the CDR3 is TGTGCCACCAGCAACCCCGGGACAGACCCCTACGAGCAGTACTTC. This translates into CATSNPGTDPYEQYF.

The chain couples TRBV6-2 or TRBV6-3 to TRBJ1-6; D call uncertain. V was pared by 0 bases and J by 6 bases, with 6 bases between. The germline gives CDR1 MNHEY, CDR2 SVGEGT. The length of the CDR3 is 14 residues. This CDR3 is CASSYSGGNSPLHF. In nucleotides, the CDR3 is TGTGCCAGCAGTTACTCAGGAGGTAATTCACCCCTCCACTTT.

The chain recombines TRBV12-5 with TRBJ2-6; 7 positions agree with TRBD1. In germline, CDR1 is LGHNT, CDR2 FRNRAP. The CDR3 length is 15 residues. With 4 bases clipped from V and 0 bases from J, the junction kept 0 bases outside the gene matches. This chain's CDR3 is CASGWDSSGANVLTF. The CDR3 DNA reads as TGTGCTAGTGGTTGGGACAGCTCTGGGGCCAACGTCCTGACTTTC.

The V gene is TRBV5-1, the J gene TRBJ2-7; the match to TRBD2 covers 10 bases. V lost 1 base and J lost 5; bases outside the gene matches: 12. Germline assignment: CDR1 SGHRS and CDR2 YFSETQ. CDR3 length: 17 amino acids. This chain's CDR3 is CASSLSPSGGIQHEQYF. CDR3 in DNA: TGCGCCAGCAGCTTGTCGCCTAGCGGGGGAATCCAACACGAGCAGTACTTC.

Here the CDR3 reads CDLGGPGDEQYF. CDR3 sequence (DNA): TGTGACTTGGGGGGACCGGGAGACGAGCAGTACTTC. The chain is built from TRBV6-5 and TRBJ2-7; D might be TRBD2 (6 bases). Germline V gives CDR1 MNHEY, CDR2 SVGAGI. The CDR3 is 12 amino acids.

The chain is built from TRBV6-6 and TRBJ2-5; D is unclear. V was clipped by 2 bases and J by 5 bases, with 6 bases between them. CDR1 MNHNY and CDR2 SVGAGI come from the germline V gene (reference sequence). CDR3 length: 12 amino acids. The CDR3 DNA is TGTGCCAGCAGTTACGGCCTGGAGACCCAGTACTTC. As protein: CASSYGLETQYF.

The chain links TRBV5-4 to TRBJ2-1, with 10 bases matching TRBD2. CDR3 length: 16 residues. Trimming removed 3 bases from V and 4 bases from J; junction bases left unmatched: 7. Germline-derived CDR1 and CDR2 are SGHNT and YYREEE (reference sequence). DNA for the CDR3: TGTGCCAGCAGCTCTAGGACTAGCGGACAATACAATGAGCAGTTCTTC. Translating gives CASSSRTSGQYNEQFF.

This clone has a handful of counts. The gene calls are TRBV6-6 and TRBJ2-6; 9 nucleotides line up with TRBD1. J lost 0 bases, V lost 5 bases, and 8 bases had no gene match. The CDR3 totals 18 residues. The germline V gene has CDR1 MNHNY and CDR2 SVGAGI (reference sequence). The CDR3 coding sequence is TGTGCCAGCAGTCCCGGACAGGGGCCCCTCTCTGGGGCCAACGTCCTGACTTTC. Its protein product is CASSPGQGPLSGANVLTF.

This clone has a single count. The chain recombines TRBV7-2 with TRBJ1-3; D is uncertain. Germline assignment: CDR1 SGHTA and CDR2 FQGNSA. V was trimmed by 5 bases and J by 4 bases, leaving 6 bases between them. CDR3 length: 12 amino acids. The CDR3 DNA reads as TGTGCCAGCAGCCACCGGGGAAACACCATATATTTT. Its translation: CASSHRGNTIYF.